This T cell receptor (beta chain) was observed in a study of blood T cell repertoires in COVID-19. At the level of the study: Nucleic acid was either cDNA or gDNA, and it came from T cells, B-cell-depleted T cells, or PBMCs.

The repertoire was sequenced with immunoSEQ multiplex PCR; TCRdb's copy has only in-frame clones and lacks some. This sample has around 26,000 clones; approximately 88% occur once, and the top ten carry about 17%. The CDR3 sequence is 15 residues long. Germline CDR1 is LNHNV and CDR2 is YYDKDF (reference sequence). With 2 bases clipped from V and 5 bases from J, the junction kept 5 bases outside the gene matches. The clonotype originates from a human donor in a cohort sampled during active COVID-19. Sequencing was done on a sample of peripheral blood. This sequence joins TRBV15 and TRBJ1-5; the match to TRBD1 covers 8 bases. This CDR3 is CATSRIQGEDQPQHF. CDR3 DNA sequence: TGTGCCACCAGCAGAATACAGGGGGAAGATCAGCCCCAGCATTTT.